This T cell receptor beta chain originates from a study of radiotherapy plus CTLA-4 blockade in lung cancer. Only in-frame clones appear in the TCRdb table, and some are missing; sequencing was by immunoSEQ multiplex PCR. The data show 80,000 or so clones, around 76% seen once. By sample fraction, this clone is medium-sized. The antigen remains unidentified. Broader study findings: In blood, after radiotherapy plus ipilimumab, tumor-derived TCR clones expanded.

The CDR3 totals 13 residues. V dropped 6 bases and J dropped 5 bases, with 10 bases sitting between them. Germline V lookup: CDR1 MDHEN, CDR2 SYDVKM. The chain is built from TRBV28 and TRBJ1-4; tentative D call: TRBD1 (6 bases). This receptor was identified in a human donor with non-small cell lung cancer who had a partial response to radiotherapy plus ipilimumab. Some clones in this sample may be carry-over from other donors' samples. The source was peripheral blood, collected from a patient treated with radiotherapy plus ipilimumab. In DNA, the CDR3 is TGTGCCAGCAGCCGAGGACAGAATGAAAAACTGTTTTTT. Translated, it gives CASSRGQNEKLFF.